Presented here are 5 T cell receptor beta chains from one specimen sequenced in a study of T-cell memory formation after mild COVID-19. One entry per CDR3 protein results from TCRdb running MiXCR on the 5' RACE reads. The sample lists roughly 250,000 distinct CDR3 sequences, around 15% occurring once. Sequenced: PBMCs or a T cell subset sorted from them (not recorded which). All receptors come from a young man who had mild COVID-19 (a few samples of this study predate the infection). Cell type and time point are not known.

The chain's CDR3 is CASSYDGTSNQPQHF. The DNA of the CDR3 is TGTGCCAGCAGTTACGACGGGACTAGCAATCAGCCCCAGCATTTT. The chain carries TRBV6-5 and TRBJ1-5; D is perhaps TRBD1 (5 bases). The V end lost 2 bases, the J end lost 0 bases, and 8 bases lay between the germline ends. The CDR3 length is 15 residues. CDR1 is MNHEY, CDR2 SVGAGI, per germline.

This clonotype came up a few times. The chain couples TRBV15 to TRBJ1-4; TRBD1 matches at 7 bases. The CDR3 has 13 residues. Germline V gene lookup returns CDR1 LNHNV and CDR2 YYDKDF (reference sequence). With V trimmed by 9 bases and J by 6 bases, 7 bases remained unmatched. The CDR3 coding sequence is TGTGCCACACAGGGGCCTATTGATGAAAAACTGTTTTTT. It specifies CATQGPIDEKLFF.

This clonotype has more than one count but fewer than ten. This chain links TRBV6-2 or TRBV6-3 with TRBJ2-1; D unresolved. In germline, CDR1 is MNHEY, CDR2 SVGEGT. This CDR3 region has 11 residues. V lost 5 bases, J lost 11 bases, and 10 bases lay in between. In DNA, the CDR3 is TGTGCCAGCAGTCAACACCAGAAGCAGTTCTTC. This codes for CASSQHQKQFF.

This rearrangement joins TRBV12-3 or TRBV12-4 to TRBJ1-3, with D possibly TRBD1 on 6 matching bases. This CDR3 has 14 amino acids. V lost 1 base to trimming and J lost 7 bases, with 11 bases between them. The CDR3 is CASSLGDRPNTIYF. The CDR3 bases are TGTGCCAGCAGTTTAGGTGACAGGCCTAACACCATATATTTT.

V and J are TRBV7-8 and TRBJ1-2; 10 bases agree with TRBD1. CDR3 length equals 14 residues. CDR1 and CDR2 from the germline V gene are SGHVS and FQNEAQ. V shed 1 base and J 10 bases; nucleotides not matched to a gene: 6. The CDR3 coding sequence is TGTGCCAGCAGCTTAGACAGACAGGGGGCCTACTACACCTTC. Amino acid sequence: CASSLDRQGAYYTF.